This is a list of T cell receptor beta chains from one sample in a study of T-cell memory formation after mild COVID-19. In TCRdb, the 5' RACE reads were re-called with MiXCR into one record per CDR3 protein. The repertoire has about 410,000 distinct CDR3 sequences, roughly 18% of them found once; the top ten carry 20% to 25%. Sequenced input: PBMCs or a T cell subset sorted from them (not recorded which). These receptors came from a man between 18 and 35 years old who had mild COVID-19 (a few samples of this study predate the infection). Cell type and time point are not known. Each CDR3 is given with its conserved first and last residue. A D gene is named only where the DNA matches it firmly. Rows may omit the clone size; those that give it use once, few, many or a size class.

j_gene	d_gene	v_gene	abundance	CDR3nt	CDR3aa
TRBJ1-6	-	TRBV6-1	-	TGTGCCAGCAGTGGGAGGGTCGCCTATAATTCACCCCTCCACTTT	CASSGRVAYNSPLHF
TRBJ1-1	-	TRBV7-8	few	TGTGCCAGCAGCCTTGCTTGGGTGATGAACACTGAAGCTTTCTTT	CASSLAWVMNTEAFF
TRBJ1-1	-	TRBV10-3	-	TGTGCCATCAAACAGGGTTTCCTTGGGAACACTGAAGCTTTCTTT	CAIKQGFLGNTEAFF
TRBJ1-2	-	TRBV5-1	few	TGCGCCAGCACGTACTCATATGCTGATGGCTACACCTTC	CASTYSYADGYTF
TRBJ1-4	TRBD1	TRBV4-1	-	TGCGCCAGCAGCCAAGAGGGACAGTGGGAAAAACTGTTTTTT	CASSQEGQWEKLFF
TRBJ1-6	-	TRBV7-9	-	TGTGCCAGCAGCCCTGACAGCAGGTCACCCCTCCACTTT	CASSPDSRSPLHF
TRBJ2-6	-	TRBV6-5	few	TGTGCCAGCAAGGAATTATACTCTGGGGCCAACGTCCTGACTTTC	CASKELYSGANVLTF
TRBJ2-1	-	TRBV19	-	TGTGCCAGTTGGGCAGGGGTTGTAGCTGAGCAGTTCTTC	CASWAGVVAEQFF
TRBJ2-1	TRBD2	TRBV5-1	few	TGCGCCAGCAGCCCACCTAGCGGGGGGGCCGTTGAGCAGTTCTTC	CASSPPSGGAVEQFF
TRBJ2-5	TRBD2	TRBV18	many	TGTGCCAGCTCATCCCTAGCGGGGGGCCAAGAGACCCAGTACTTC	CASSSLAGGQETQYF
TRBJ2-5	-	TRBV12-3/TRBV12-4	-	TGTGCCAGCGTTCGGGGGTACCAAGAGACCCAGTACTTC	CASVRGYQETQYF
TRBJ1-5	TRBD1	TRBV5-6	-	TGTGCCAGCAGCTTGGTGGGACAGGACCTACAGCATTTT	CASSLVGQDLQHF
TRBJ1-2	-	TRBV9	-	TGTGCCAGCAGCGTAGGGTTGCCGACGGGTACTAACTATGGCTACACCTTC	CASSVGLPTGTNYGYTF
TRBJ1-5	-	TRBV19	-	TGTGCCAGTAGTATAGATCACACCCTCAAGCAGCCCCAGCATTTT	CASSIDHTLKQPQHF
TRBJ2-3	TRBD2	TRBV6-1	-	TGTGCCAGCAGTGAACGGCTAGCGGGTATAGATACGCAGTATTTT	CASSERLAGIDTQYF
TRBJ2-2	TRBD2	TRBV20-1	few	TGCAGTGCTAGAGATCCCGGACTAGCTGTCCGGGAGCTGTTTTTT	CSARDPGLAVRELFF
TRBJ2-5	TRBD1	TRBV16	-	TGTGCCAGCAGCCCTCATTTCGGACAGGGCGAAAAGACCCAGTACTTC	CASSPHFGQGEKTQYF
TRBJ2-6	TRBD1	TRBV25-1	-	TGTGCCAGCGTCGGAGAGAGGGACAGCCGGAGCTCTGGGGCCAACGTCCTGACTTTC	CASVGERDSRSSGANVLTF
TRBJ1-6	-	TRBV10-3	few	TGTGCCATCAGTGAACGTCAGGTCCTAAATTCACCCCTCCACTTT	CAISERQVLNSPLHF
TRBJ2-7	TRBD1	TRBV6-2/TRBV6-3	-	TGTGCCAGCAGCAGAACCGGGACAGCCTACGAGCAGTACTTC	CASSRTGTAYEQYF
TRBJ2-5	-	TRBV6-6	-	TGTGCCAGCAGGTCCGCTTGGGCGGAGACCCAGTACTTC	CASRSAWAETQYF
TRBJ1-6	TRBD1	TRBV18	-	TGTGCCAGCTCACCAATGTTCAGAGGGGGCCATTCACCCCTCCACTTT	CASSPMFRGGHSPLHF
TRBJ2-5	-	TRBV6-6	few	TGTGCCAGCAGTTACGAATCCGGGGGTAAAGAGACCCAGTACTTC	CASSYESGGKETQYF
TRBJ2-6	-	TRBV7-9	few	TGTGCCAGCAGCGTTAAGGGGCCTGGGGCCAACGTCCTGACTTTC	CASSVKGPGANVLTF
TRBJ1-5	-	TRBV27	-	TGTGCCAGCGGATTAGGAGATCAGCCCCAGCATTTT	CASGLGDQPQHF
TRBJ1-5	-	TRBV7-8	few	TGTGCCAGCAGCTTAGCCGGGTCAGGCAATCAGCCCCAGCATTTT	CASSLAGSGNQPQHF
TRBJ1-4	TRBD1	TRBV7-9	-	TGTGCCAGCAGCTTCGGACAGGGGATTGAAAAACTGTTTTTT	CASSFGQGIEKLFF
TRBJ2-7	-	TRBV10-3	many	TGTGCCATCAGTGTAGGGGGTAGCTCCTACGAGCAGTACTTC	CAISVGGSSYEQYF
TRBJ2-1	-	TRBV18	few	TGTGCCAGCTCTCCCGGACGGGACAATGAGCAGTTCTTC	CASSPGRDNEQFF
TRBJ1-3	-	TRBV2	-	TGTGCCAGCAGGGTGATGCCTTCTGGAAACACCATATATTTT	CASRVMPSGNTIYF
TRBJ2-1	TRBD1	TRBV6-6	-	TGTGCCAGCAGTACCGGGACAGGGGCTCACAATGAGCAGTTCTTC	CASSTGTGAHNEQFF
TRBJ2-3	TRBD2	TRBV13	-	TGTGCCAGCAGTTCTACGGTAGGGGCGGGGGGGCCCCTAGATACGCAGTATTTT	CASSSTVGAGGPLDTQYF
TRBJ1-2	TRBD1	TRBV12-3/TRBV12-4	few	TGTGCCAGCAGTCCCCTCCCCGACAGGGCGGGAGGCTACACCTTC	CASSPLPDRAGGYTF
TRBJ1-6	TRBD1	TRBV7-2	once	TGTGCCAGCAGCGCTCGGGACAGGGGGCGGGATTGGTATAATTCACCCCTCCACTTT	CASSARDRGRDWYNSPLHF